This note documents a single T cell receptor (beta chain) sequence. Its antigen is not identified. Clones were sequenced by immunoSEQ multiplex PCR, and TCRdb holds only the in-frame ones, with some missing. The table has approximately 350,000 clones, approximately 97% seen once. The record originates from a study of shared clonotypes between healthy human individuals. Overall study: A donor's plate count was three for CD4 naive and three for CD4 memory; CD8 naive had two and CD8 memory one. Broader study findings: Naive subsets typically showed greater estimated richness than memory subsets.

This CDR3 comprises 13 residues. Germline loops: CDR1 LNHDA, CDR2 SQIVND (reference sequence). V was shortened by 6 bases and J by 1 base, with 9 bases between the two germline ends. The authors combined CD45RO+ cells with CCR7-negative CD45RA+ TemRA cells as CD8 memory. This clonotype was sampled from a man aged 30 to 45 in good health. Sequenced input: memory CD8+ T cells sorted from blood. Noted subset: CD45RO+ cells pooled with CCR7-negative TemRA cells. The J gene is TRBJ1-1, the V gene TRBV19; D is possibly TRBD1 (6 bases). CDR3 coding DNA: TGTGCCAGTAGGCCGGGACAGAACACTGAAGCTTTCTTT. Encoded protein: CASRPGQNTEAFF.